This is a list of T cell receptor beta chains from one sample in a study of blood T cell repertoires in COVID-19. Produced via immunoSEQ multiplex PCR; TCRdb's table is partial and in-frame only. The profile covers 150,000 to 200,000 clones, with around 82% appearing a single time and roughly a fifth taken by the ten largest. Sequenced: peripheral blood. These receptors were collected from a woman in her 70s who had recovered from COVID-19. Each CDR3 is given with its conserved first and last residue. Each record gives: V gene, D gene, J gene, clone size, CDR3 DNA, CDR3 protein. The D gene is left open where the match is weak. Not all rows give a size; the values are once, few, many and, for expanded clones, a class.

v_gene: TRBV4-3
d_gene: -
j_gene: TRBJ1-4
abundance: few
CDR3nt: TGCGCCAGCAGCCAAGACTCGCGTCCCCCTAATGAAAAACTGTTTTTT
CDR3aa: CASSQDSRPPNEKLFF

v_gene: TRBV5-1
d_gene: -
j_gene: TRBJ1-6
abundance: -
CDR3nt: TGCGCCAGCAGCACGGACTGGTCACCCCTCCACTTT
CDR3aa: CASSTDWSPLHF

v_gene: TRBV4-1
d_gene: -
j_gene: TRBJ2-1
abundance: -
CDR3nt: TGCGCCAGCAGCCAAGGTGGGAGCAGATTCGGGGTCGGTTCCCGCCTCCCCGATGAGCAGTTCTTC
CDR3aa: CASSQGGSRFGVGSRLPDEQFF

v_gene: TRBV7-2
d_gene: -
j_gene: TRBJ1-5
abundance: few
CDR3nt: TGTGCCAGCAGCCCGCGAACAGGTGTAGGCCAGCCCCAGCATTTT
CDR3aa: CASSPRTGVGQPQHF

v_gene: TRBV27
d_gene: -
j_gene: TRBJ1-1
abundance: -
CDR3nt: TGTGCCAGCAGCGGGTACACTGAAGCTTTCTTT
CDR3aa: CASSGYTEAFF

v_gene: TRBV5-1
d_gene: -
j_gene: TRBJ2-3
abundance: once
CDR3nt: TGCGCCAGCAGCTTAGATCACAGGGTGAGAAGAGATACGCAGTATTTT
CDR3aa: CASSLDHRVRRDTQYF

v_gene: TRBV18
d_gene: TRBD1
j_gene: TRBJ1-4
abundance: -
CDR3nt: TGTGCCAGCTCACCACCGCAGGGGGATAATGAAAAACTGTTTTTT
CDR3aa: CASSPPQGDNEKLFF

v_gene: TRBV18
d_gene: -
j_gene: TRBJ1-2
abundance: -
CDR3nt: TGTGCCAGCTCCCCCGACAGAGAGAACTATGGCTACACCTTC
CDR3aa: CASSPDRENYGYTF

v_gene: TRBV7-3
d_gene: -
j_gene: TRBJ2-4
abundance: once
CDR3nt: TGTGCCAGCAGCCCGTCGGTTTCAAACATTCAGTACTTC
CDR3aa: CASSPSVSNIQYF

v_gene: TRBV11-3
d_gene: TRBD2
j_gene: TRBJ2-3
abundance: few
CDR3nt: TGTGCCAGCGCACGGGGGGGCCACGCAGATACGCAGTATTTT
CDR3aa: CASARGGHADTQYF

v_gene: TRBV5-1
d_gene: TRBD2
j_gene: TRBJ2-5
abundance: -
CDR3nt: TGCGCCAGCAGCTGGACTAGCTATCAAGAGACCCAGTACTTC
CDR3aa: CASSWTSYQETQYF

v_gene: TRBV7-2
d_gene: TRBD2
j_gene: TRBJ2-5
abundance: -
CDR3nt: TGTGCCAGCAGCACCGGGACTAGCCAAGAGACCCAGTACTTC
CDR3aa: CASSTGTSQETQYF

v_gene: TRBV19
d_gene: TRBD2
j_gene: TRBJ2-2
abundance: -
CDR3nt: TGTGCCAGTACTCCTCTAGCGGGAGGCCACACCGGGGAGCTGTTTTTT
CDR3aa: CASTPLAGGHTGELFF

v_gene: TRBV7-5
d_gene: -
j_gene: TRBJ1-1
abundance: -
CDR3nt: TGTGTCAGAAGCGTCCAGGGTGGGAACACTGAAGCTTTCTTT
CDR3aa: CVRSVQGGNTEAFF

v_gene: TRBV25-1
d_gene: -
j_gene: TRBJ2-5
abundance: -
CDR3nt: TGTGCCAGCAGCCGACACCCGGAGACCCAGTACTTC
CDR3aa: CASSRHPETQYF

v_gene: TRBV19
d_gene: -
j_gene: TRBJ1-2
abundance: -
CDR3nt: TGTGCCAGTCTGGCAGCGGGGGCCTATGGCTACACCTTC
CDR3aa: CASLAAGAYGYTF

v_gene: TRBV7-6
d_gene: -
j_gene: TRBJ2-2
abundance: -
CDR3nt: TGTGCCAGCAGCTTAGTTCTTCCCGGGGGGCGGACCGGGGAGCTGTTTTTT
CDR3aa: CASSLVLPGGRTGELFF

v_gene: TRBV7-2
d_gene: TRBD2
j_gene: TRBJ2-1
abundance: -
CDR3nt: TGTGCCAGCAGCTCGACGGGCGGGGGGTACGTCGATGAGCAGTTCTTC
CDR3aa: CASSSTGGGYVDEQFF

v_gene: TRBV3-1/TRBV3-2
d_gene: -
j_gene: TRBJ2-3
abundance: once
CDR3nt: TGTGCCAGCAGCCAAGTTTGGGGAGGCACAGATACGCAGTATTTT
CDR3aa: CASSQVWGGTDTQYF

v_gene: TRBV5-4
d_gene: -
j_gene: TRBJ2-3
abundance: -
CDR3nt: TGTGCCAGCAGCTTGAAGCCGGCAGATACGCAGTATTTT
CDR3aa: CASSLKPADTQYF

v_gene: TRBV28
d_gene: -
j_gene: TRBJ2-4
abundance: -
CDR3nt: TGTGCCAGCACCTCCCCGGCGGACATTCAGTACTTC
CDR3aa: CASTSPADIQYF

v_gene: TRBV18
d_gene: -
j_gene: TRBJ1-2
abundance: -
CDR3nt: TGTGCCAGCTCACCCCGAGGACAGAGCTATGGCTACACCTTC
CDR3aa: CASSPRGQSYGYTF

v_gene: TRBV4-2
d_gene: TRBD1
j_gene: TRBJ1-2
abundance: -
CDR3nt: TGTGCCAGCAGCCAAGGGGTGGGACAGGCCCAGGGCTATGGCTACACCTTC
CDR3aa: CASSQGVGQAQGYGYTF

v_gene: TRBV28
d_gene: -
j_gene: TRBJ1-4
abundance: -
CDR3nt: TGTGCCAGCAGCCACCGGGCCGGGGGGCATGAAAAACTGTTTTTT
CDR3aa: CASSHRAGGHEKLFF

v_gene: TRBV30
d_gene: -
j_gene: TRBJ1-6
abundance: once
CDR3nt: TGTGCCGCACCCGCCCGAGGGATGGTCTCTTCACCCCTCCACTTT
CDR3aa: CAAPARGMVSSPLHF

v_gene: TRBV9
d_gene: -
j_gene: TRBJ2-3
abundance: -
CDR3nt: TGTGCCAGCAGCGTAGAGGGACACCCAACCCCTGGGACAGATACGCAGTATTTT
CDR3aa: CASSVEGHPTPGTDTQYF

v_gene: TRBV29-1
d_gene: -
j_gene: TRBJ2-7
abundance: -
CDR3nt: TGCAGCGCTAAAGCCAGGGGAGGGTACGAGCAGTACTTC
CDR3aa: CSAKARGGYEQYF

v_gene: TRBV14
d_gene: -
j_gene: TRBJ1-3
abundance: -
CDR3nt: TGTGCCAGCAGCAAGGACAGAAACACCATATATTTT
CDR3aa: CASSKDRNTIYF

v_gene: TRBV7-3
d_gene: TRBD1
j_gene: TRBJ1-2
abundance: -
CDR3nt: TGTGCCAGCAGCCCCGGCTCCGGGACAGGGGGCGGGTACACCTTC
CDR3aa: CASSPGSGTGGGYTF

v_gene: TRBV7-2
d_gene: -
j_gene: TRBJ1-5
abundance: -
CDR3nt: TGTGCCAGCAGCCCGGTTCGGGGGCCCCAGCATTTT
CDR3aa: CASSPVRGPQHF

v_gene: TRBV6-5
d_gene: TRBD2
j_gene: TRBJ2-1
abundance: -
CDR3nt: TGTGCCAGCAGTCCGACTAGCGGGGGTGAGAATGAGCAGTTCTTC
CDR3aa: CASSPTSGGENEQFF

v_gene: TRBV28
d_gene: -
j_gene: TRBJ1-1
abundance: -
CDR3nt: TGTGCCAGCAGGGACAACCTGAACACTGAAGCTTTCTTT
CDR3aa: CASRDNLNTEAFF

v_gene: TRBV30
d_gene: -
j_gene: TRBJ2-7
abundance: -
CDR3nt: TGTGCCTGGAGTGTTTGGGGCAGGGGCTCGGGGGAGCAGTACTTC
CDR3aa: CAWSVWGRGSGEQYF

v_gene: TRBV5-3
d_gene: TRBD2
j_gene: TRBJ2-7
abundance: -
CDR3nt: TGTGCCAGAAGCCCGCCTAGCGGATACTCCTACGAGCAGTACTTC
CDR3aa: CARSPPSGYSYEQYF

v_gene: TRBV6-5
d_gene: -
j_gene: TRBJ2-7
abundance: -
CDR3nt: TGTGCCAGCAGCGGGAACTCCTACGAGCAGTACTTC
CDR3aa: CASSGNSYEQYF

v_gene: TRBV30
d_gene: TRBD1
j_gene: TRBJ1-2
abundance: -
CDR3nt: TGTGCCTGGATGGCGCGGGACAGGAACTATGGCTACACCTTC
CDR3aa: CAWMARDRNYGYTF

v_gene: TRBV2
d_gene: -
j_gene: TRBJ1-2
abundance: -
CDR3nt: TGTGCCAGCAGTGCGTCGGTCAGGCCGCGGGTTAGCTATGGCTACACCTTC
CDR3aa: CASSASVRPRVSYGYTF

v_gene: TRBV19
d_gene: TRBD1
j_gene: TRBJ2-7
abundance: few
CDR3nt: TGTGCCAGTAGTCCCCGACAGGGGACCATCGAGCAGTACTTC
CDR3aa: CASSPRQGTIEQYF

v_gene: TRBV4-1
d_gene: TRBD1
j_gene: TRBJ1-2
abundance: -
CDR3nt: TGCGCCAGCAGCCAAGGACAGGGGGCTAACTATGGCTACACCTTC
CDR3aa: CASSQGQGANYGYTF

v_gene: TRBV3-1/TRBV3-2
d_gene: -
j_gene: TRBJ2-7
abundance: -
CDR3nt: TGTGCCAGCAGCCAAAGACCGACAGCCTACGAGCAGTACTTC
CDR3aa: CASSQRPTAYEQYF

v_gene: TRBV18
d_gene: -
j_gene: TRBJ2-7
abundance: once
CDR3nt: TGTGCCAGCTCGGCCGGGAACTCCTACGAGCAGTACTTC
CDR3aa: CASSAGNSYEQYF

v_gene: TRBV12-5
d_gene: -
j_gene: TRBJ1-2
abundance: -
CDR3nt: TGTGCTAGTGGTTCGGAGGGCCTTGGCTACACCTTC
CDR3aa: CASGSEGLGYTF

v_gene: TRBV3-1/TRBV3-2
d_gene: -
j_gene: TRBJ2-1
abundance: -
CDR3nt: TGTGCCAGCAGCCAAGATCGGTACAATGAGCAGTTCTTC
CDR3aa: CASSQDRYNEQFF

v_gene: TRBV5-1
d_gene: TRBD1
j_gene: TRBJ1-1
abundance: -
CDR3nt: TGCGCCAGCAGCTTGGGACAGGGATTCAACACTGAAGCTTTCTTT
CDR3aa: CASSLGQGFNTEAFF